The 12 T cell receptor beta chains in this list originate from one sample, sequenced in a study of CXCR3-negative and CXCR3-positive naive CD8 T cells (dated by TCRdb to about 2019). The full study reports these points: TRB CDR3s from CXCR3-positive naive cells showed higher hydrophobicity (lower Kidera factor 4), lower energy, and higher strength and volume indices than CXCR3-negative naive cells.

The run used a NextSeq 550. The Human TCR Profiling Kit (MiLaboratory) was used to prepare UMI-labeled 5' RACE TRB cDNA libraries. TCRdb reprocessed the reads, and each CDR3 protein sequence is entered once, without DNA. In this sample's table one finds more than 75,000 distinct CDR3 sequences. The top ten hold 0.62% of the sample. These receptors have no known antigen. Material: naive CXCR3+ CD8+ T cells from blood. This specimen's cell subset or site label, per the study, means: CD45RO-CCR7+CD27+CD95- naive CD8+ T cells expressing CXCR3 (TNR3+). All receptors derive from a human donor in good health. Some clones in this sample may be carry-over from other donors' samples.

The gene calls are TRBV20-1 and TRBJ2-1; lacking DNA, the TRBD1 call made by TCRdb goes unchecked. Germline V gene lookup returns CDR1 DFQATT and CDR2 SNEGSKA (reference sequence). The CDR3 sequence is 14 residues long. CDR3 region: CSASGTHSYNEQFF.

The rearrangement joins TRBV6-5 to TRBJ1-5; TCRdb indicates TRBD1, and absent DNA this call remains unverified. The CDR3 totals 18 residues. Germline-derived CDR1 and CDR2 are MNHEY and SVGAGI. The CDR3 loop is CASSYWDRGDHSNQPQHF.

This chain links TRBV12-3 or TRBV12-4 with TRBJ1-1. This CDR3 spans 11 amino acids. The CDR3 protein is CASSHGFEAFF.

CDR3 amino acids: CAGGTSHRGGELFF. The chain uses TRBV10-3 and TRBJ2-2; the TCRdb call, TRBD2, lacks DNA for checking. The germline CDR1 and CDR2 sequences are ENHRY and SYGVKD. The CDR3 contains 14 residues.

The chain has TRBV20-1 and TRBJ2-1; absent DNA, TCRdb's TRBD2 call cannot be checked. Germline loops: CDR1 DFQATT, CDR2 SNEGSKA (reference sequence). CDR3 length equals 13 residues. CDR3 region: CSAGTSVEYEQFF.

The chain couples TRBV7-7 to TRBJ2-2. The CDR3 has 15 amino acids. Germline V lookup: CDR1 SSHAT, CDR2 FNYEAQ (reference sequence). The CDR3 reads CASSSRDSKTGELSF. The variable domain in full, with the rest retrieved from reference TRBV7-7 and TRBJ2-2, is GAGVSQSPRYKVTKRGQDVTLRCDPISSHATLYWYQQALGQGPEFLTYFNYEAQPDKSGLPSDRFSAERPEGSISTLTIQRTEQRDSAMYRCASSSRDSKTGELSFGEGSRLTVL.

The genes are TRBV6-6 and TRBJ2-7. CDR3 size: 12 residues. Germline CDR1 reads MNHNY; CDR2 reads SVGAGI (reference sequence). CDR3 in amino acids: CASSAIWYEQYF.

This chain connects TRBV4-1 to TRBJ2-7; TCRdb's D gene call, TRBD1, goes unchecked for lack of DNA. Germline values: CDR1 MGHRA, CDR2 YSYEKL. CDR3 length equals 15 residues. The CDR3 spells CASSYSVGGNYEQYF.

The V gene is TRBV28, the J gene TRBJ2-5; TCRdb outputs TRBD1, but without DNA this stays unchecked. CDR1 and CDR2 (germline): MDHEN, SYDVKM. The CDR3 sequence is 14 residues long. The CDR3 is CASSFPGGQETQYF.

The rearrangement joins TRBV29-1 to TRBJ1-2; TCRdb indicates TRBD1, and absent DNA this call remains unverified. The CDR3 consists of 12 residues. CDR1 and CDR2 from the germline V gene are SQVTM and ANQGSEA. CDR3: CSCHRGEYGYTF.

The CDR3 sequence: CASSYSGDGSEQYF. The rearrangement joins TRBV6-2 or TRBV6-3 to TRBJ2-7; TCRdb's assignment of TRBD2 cannot be checked, as there is no DNA. The germline V gene has CDR1 MNHEY and CDR2 SVGEGT. The CDR3 totals 14 residues.

The chain joins TRBV21-1 to TRBJ2-1; TCRdb indicates TRBD1, and absent DNA this call remains unverified. TRBV21-1 is a documented pseudogene. The CDR3 has 15 residues. This chain's CDR3 is CASLKEQGQFNEQFF.